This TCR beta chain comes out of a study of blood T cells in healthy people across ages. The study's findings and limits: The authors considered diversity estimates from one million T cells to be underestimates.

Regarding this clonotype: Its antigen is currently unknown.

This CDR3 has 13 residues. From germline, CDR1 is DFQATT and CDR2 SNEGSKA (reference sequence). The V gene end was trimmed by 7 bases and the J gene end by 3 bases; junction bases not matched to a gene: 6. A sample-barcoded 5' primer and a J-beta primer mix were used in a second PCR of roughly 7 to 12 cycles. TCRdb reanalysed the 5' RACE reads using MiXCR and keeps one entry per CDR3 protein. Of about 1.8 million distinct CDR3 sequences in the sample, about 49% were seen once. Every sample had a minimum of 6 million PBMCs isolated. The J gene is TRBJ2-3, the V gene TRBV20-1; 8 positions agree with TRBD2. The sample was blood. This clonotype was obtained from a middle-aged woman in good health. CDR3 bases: TGCAGTGTATGGACTAGCTTAACAGATACGCAGTATTTT. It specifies CSVWTSLTDTQYF.